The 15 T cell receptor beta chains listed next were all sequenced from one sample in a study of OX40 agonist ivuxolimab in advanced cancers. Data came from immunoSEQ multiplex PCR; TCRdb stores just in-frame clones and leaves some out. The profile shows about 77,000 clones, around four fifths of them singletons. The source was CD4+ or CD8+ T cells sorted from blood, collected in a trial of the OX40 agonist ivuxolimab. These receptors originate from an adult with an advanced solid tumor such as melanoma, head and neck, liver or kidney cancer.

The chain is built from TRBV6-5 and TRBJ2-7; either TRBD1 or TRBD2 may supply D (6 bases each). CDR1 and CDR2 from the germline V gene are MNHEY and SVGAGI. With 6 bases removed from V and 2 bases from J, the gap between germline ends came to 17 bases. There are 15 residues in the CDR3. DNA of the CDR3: TGTGCCAGCAGCAAAGAGGGGGGACCCCCCTACGAGCAGTACTTC. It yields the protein CASSKEGGPPYEQYF.

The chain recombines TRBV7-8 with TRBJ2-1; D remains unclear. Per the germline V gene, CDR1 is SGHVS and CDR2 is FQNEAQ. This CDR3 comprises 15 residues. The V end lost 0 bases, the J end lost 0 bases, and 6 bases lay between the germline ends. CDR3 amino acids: CASSLAASSYNEQFF. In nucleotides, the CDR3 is TGTGCCAGCAGCTTAGCGGCTAGCTCCTACAATGAGCAGTTCTTC.

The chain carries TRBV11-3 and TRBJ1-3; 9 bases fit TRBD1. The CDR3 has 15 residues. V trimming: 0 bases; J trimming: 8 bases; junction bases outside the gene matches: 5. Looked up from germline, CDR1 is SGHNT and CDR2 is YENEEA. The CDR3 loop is CASSLEATGGHTIYF. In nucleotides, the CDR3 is TGTGCCAGCAGCTTAGAGGCGACAGGGGGACACACCATATATTTT.

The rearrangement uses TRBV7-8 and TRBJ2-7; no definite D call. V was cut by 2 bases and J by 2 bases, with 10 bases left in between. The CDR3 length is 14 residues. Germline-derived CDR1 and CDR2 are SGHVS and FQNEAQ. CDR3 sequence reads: CASSLNRQTYEQYF. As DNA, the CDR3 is TGTGCCAGCAGCTTAAATCGGCAGACCTACGAGCAGTACTTC.

CDR3 residues: CASSQSTGSSAFF. In DNA, the CDR3 is TGTGCCAGCAGCCAGTCGACAGGGTCAAGTGCTTTCTTT. The gene calls are TRBV16 and TRBJ1-1, with 7 nucleotides matching TRBD1. The germline gives CDR1 KGHSY, CDR2 FQNENV. The CDR3 covers 13 residues. The ends lost 3 bases at V and 11 bases at J; junction bases unmatched: 9.

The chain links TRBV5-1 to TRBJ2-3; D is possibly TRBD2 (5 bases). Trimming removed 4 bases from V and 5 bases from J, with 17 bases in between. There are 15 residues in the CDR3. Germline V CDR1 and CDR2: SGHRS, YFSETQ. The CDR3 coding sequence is TGCGCCAGCAGCCCCGGGGTGCCCCAAGGAGATACGCAGTATTTT. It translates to CASSPGVPQGDTQYF. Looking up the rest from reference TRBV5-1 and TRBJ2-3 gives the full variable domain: KAGVTQTPRYLIKTRGQQVTLSCSPISGHRSVSWYQQTPGQGLQFLFEYFSETQRNKGNFPGRFSGRQFSNSRSEMNVSTLELGDSALYLCASSPGVPQGDTQYFGPGTRLTVL.

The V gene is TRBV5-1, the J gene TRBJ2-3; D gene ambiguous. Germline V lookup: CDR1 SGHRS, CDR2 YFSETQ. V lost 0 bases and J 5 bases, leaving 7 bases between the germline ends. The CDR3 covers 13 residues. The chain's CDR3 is CASSLGSEDTQYF. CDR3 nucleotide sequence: TGCGCCAGCAGCTTGGGATCAGAAGATACGCAGTATTTT.

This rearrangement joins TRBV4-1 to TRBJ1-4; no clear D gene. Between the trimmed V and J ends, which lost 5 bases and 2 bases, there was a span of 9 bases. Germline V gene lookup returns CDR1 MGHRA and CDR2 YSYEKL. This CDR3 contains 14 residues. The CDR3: CASSYLRTNEKLFF. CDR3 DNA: TGCGCCAGCAGCTATCTCAGGACTAATGAAAAACTGTTTTTT.

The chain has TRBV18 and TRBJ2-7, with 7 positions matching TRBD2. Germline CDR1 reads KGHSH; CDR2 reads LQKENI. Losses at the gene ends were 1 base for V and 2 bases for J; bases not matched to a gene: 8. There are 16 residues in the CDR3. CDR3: CASSPLGRGATYEQYF. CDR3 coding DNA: TGTGCCAGCTCACCACTAGGGAGGGGAGCGACCTACGAGCAGTACTTC.

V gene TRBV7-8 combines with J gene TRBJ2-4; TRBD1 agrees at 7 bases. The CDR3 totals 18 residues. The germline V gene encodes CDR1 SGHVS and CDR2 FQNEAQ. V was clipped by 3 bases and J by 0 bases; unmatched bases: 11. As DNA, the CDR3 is TGTGCCAGCAGCTTCCTCCTGACAGGGATACTAGCCAAAAACATTCAGTACTTC. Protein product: CASSFLLTGILAKNIQYF.

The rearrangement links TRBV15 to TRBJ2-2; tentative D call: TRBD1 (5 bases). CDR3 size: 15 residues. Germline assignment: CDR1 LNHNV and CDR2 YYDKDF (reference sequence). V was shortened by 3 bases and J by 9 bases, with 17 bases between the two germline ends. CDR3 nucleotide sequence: TGTGCCACCAGCAGTGATGACAGACTTACCCGGGAGCTGTTTTTT. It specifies CATSSDDRLTRELFF.

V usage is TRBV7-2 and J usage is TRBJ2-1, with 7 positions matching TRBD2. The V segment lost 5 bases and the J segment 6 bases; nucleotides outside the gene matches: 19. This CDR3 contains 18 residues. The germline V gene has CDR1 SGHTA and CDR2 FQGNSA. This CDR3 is CASSGETRRRGRGNEQFF. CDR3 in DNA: TGTGCCAGCAGCGGGGAGACCAGGCGTCGGGGGAGGGGCAATGAGCAGTTCTTC.

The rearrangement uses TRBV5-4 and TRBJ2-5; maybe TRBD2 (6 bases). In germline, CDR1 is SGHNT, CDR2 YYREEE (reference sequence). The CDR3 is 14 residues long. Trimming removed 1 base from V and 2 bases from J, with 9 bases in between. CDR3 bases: TGTGCCAGCAGCTTGTTTGCGGGGCAAGAGACCCAGTACTTC. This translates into CASSLFAGQETQYF. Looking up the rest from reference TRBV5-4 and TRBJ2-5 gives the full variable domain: ETGVTQSPTHLIKTRGQQVTLRCSSQSGHNTVSWYQQALGQGPQFIFQYYREEENGRGNFPPRFSGLQFPNYSSELNVNALELDDSALYLCASSLFAGQETQYFGPGTRLLVL.

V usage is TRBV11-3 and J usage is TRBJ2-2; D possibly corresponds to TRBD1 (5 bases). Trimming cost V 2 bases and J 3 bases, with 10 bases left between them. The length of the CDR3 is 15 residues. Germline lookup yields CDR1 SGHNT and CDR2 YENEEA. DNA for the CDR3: TGTGCCAGCAGCTTAAGGCAGGGTTACACCGGGGAGCTGTTTTTT. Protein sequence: CASSLRQGYTGELFF.

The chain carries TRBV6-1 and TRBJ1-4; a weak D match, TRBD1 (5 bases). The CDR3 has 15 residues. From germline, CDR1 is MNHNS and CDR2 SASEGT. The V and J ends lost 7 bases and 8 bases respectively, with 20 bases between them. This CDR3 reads CASTPRTSTQEKLFF. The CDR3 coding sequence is TGTGCCAGCACCCCCCGGACATCCACTCAAGAAAAACTGTTTTTT.